The 16 T cell receptor beta chains reported below all come from one sample, sequenced in a study of T cell responses to AZD1222 COVID-19 vaccine. Clones were read by immunoSEQ multiplex PCR, and TCRdb kept only the in-frame ones, dropping some. The sample lists around 140,000 clones; about 90% were seen once. The input for sequencing was peripheral blood, taken 28 days after the second AZD1222 dose. Receptor source: an adult who received the AZD1222 COVID-19 vaccine.

This sequence joins TRBV7-9 and TRBJ1-1; 7 positions agree with TRBD1. Trimming at V came to 5 bases and at J to 0 bases, leaving 3 bases not matched to a gene. The germline CDR1 and CDR2 sequences are SEHNR and FQNEAQ (reference sequence). CDR3 size: 14 residues. In DNA form, the CDR3 reads TGTGCCAGCAGCACACAGGGGATGAACACTGAAGCTTTCTTT. Translating it yields CASSTQGMNTEAFF.

The chain has TRBV5-6 and TRBJ2-1, with D unclear. The CDR3 has 13 residues. The germline V gene has CDR1 SGHDT and CDR2 YYEEEE. The V end lost 0 bases, the J end lost 12 bases, and 13 bases lay between the germline ends. This chain's CDR3 is CASSLVGFDGQFF. The CDR3 DNA sequence: TGTGCCAGCAGCTTGGTAGGGTTTGACGGGCAGTTCTTC.

Concerning this clone: One end of the junction varies from germline; a read error may be responsible. The CDR3 DNA reads as TGTGTCAGCAGCACCAGGGCCGGGAGGGCAGTAGGGGAGCTGTTTTTT. As protein: CVSSTRAGRAVGELFF. The genes are TRBV9 and TRBJ2-2, with 8 bases lining up with TRBD2. Looked up from germline, CDR1 is SGDLS and CDR2 is YYNGEE. The CDR3 sequence is 16 residues long.

V is TRBV7-6 and J is TRBJ2-5; D call uncertain. Looked up from germline, CDR1 is SGHVS and CDR2 is FNYEAQ. With 5 bases removed from V and 2 bases from J, the gap between germline ends came to 3 bases. This CDR3 region has 11 residues. CDR3 loop: CASSPQETQYF. CDR3 bases: TGTGCCAGCAGCCCACAAGAGACCCAGTACTTC. The variable domain in full, completed from reference TRBV7-6 and TRBJ2-5, reads GAGVSQSPRYKVTKRGQDVALRCDPISGHVSLYWYRQALGQGPEFLTYFNYEAQQDKSGLPNDRFSAERPEGSISTLTIQRTEQRDSAMYRCASSPQETQYFGPGTRLLVL.

J is TRBJ2-1 and V is TRBV4-1; possible D gene TRBD1, 5 bases. This CDR3 has 16 amino acids. V was cut by 4 bases and J by 0 bases, with 13 bases left in between. The germline V gene encodes CDR1 MGHRA and CDR2 YSYEKL. DNA of the CDR3: TGCGCCAGCAGCCCCAGGGCGCGAAGCTCCTACAATGAGCAGTTCTTC. Its translation: CASSPRARSSYNEQFF.

The rearrangement links TRBV19 to TRBJ1-1; a weak D match, TRBD1 (6 bases). The CDR3 is 13 amino acids. Germline assignment: CDR1 LNHDA and CDR2 SQIVND (reference sequence). Trimming left V 3 bases short and J 4 bases short, with 9 bases between. The CDR3 here is CASSIGGATEAFF. The CDR3 nucleotides are TGTGCCAGTAGTATTGGGGGGGCCACTGAAGCTTTCTTT.

This clone is a singleton in its sample. The genes are TRBV27 and TRBJ1-3; 8 nucleotides align to TRBD1. The CDR3 runs to 15 residues. V lost 5 bases, J lost 4 bases, and 7 bases stayed unmatched. The germline V gene has CDR1 MNHEY and CDR2 SMNVEV (reference sequence). CDR3 coding DNA: TGTGCCAGCAGTGTCGGACAGGGAAGGGGAAACACCATATATTTT. As protein: CASSVGQGRGNTIYF.

V and J are TRBV7-2 and TRBJ1-5, with TRBD1 matching over 10 bases. V was clipped by 5 bases and J by 5 bases; unmatched bases: 6. In germline, CDR1 is SGHTA, CDR2 FQGNSA. This CDR3 comprises 15 residues. This CDR3 is CASSPRTGGHQPQHF. CDR3 bases: TGTGCCAGCAGCCCGCGGACAGGGGGACATCAGCCCCAGCATTTT.

This chain joins TRBV5-6 and TRBJ1-1; no reliable D call. V was trimmed by 1 base and J by 1 base, leaving 14 bases between them. Germline V gene data show CDR1 as SGHDT and CDR2 as YYEEEE. This CDR3 is built from 16 residues. DNA for the CDR3: TGTGCCAGCAGCTTGTTTCTTTCTTGGGGGAACACTGAAGCTTTCTTT. This gives the protein CASSLFLSWGNTEAFF.

This clone was seen at least ten times. This rearrangement joins TRBV29-1 to TRBJ1-2; D unclear. The CDR3 has 13 residues. Germline V CDR1 and CDR2: SQVTM, ANQGSEA. Trimming cost V 6 bases and J 5 bases, with 16 bases left between them. The DNA for the CDR3 is TGCAGCGTGTTCGTCGGACTGATATATGGCTACACCTTC. It translates to CSVFVGLIYGYTF.

V usage is TRBV9 and J usage is TRBJ2-3, with 8 bases lining up with TRBD1. The CDR3 is 17 amino acids. Trimming removed 6 bases from V and 2 bases from J; junction bases left unmatched: 14. Germline-derived CDR1 and CDR2 are SGDLS and YYNGEE. The CDR3 loop reads CASTPKAGTGITDTQYF. Written as DNA, the CDR3 is TGTGCCAGCACCCCTAAAGCTGGGACAGGTATCACAGATACGCAGTATTTT.

The V gene is TRBV27, the J gene TRBJ2-4, with D maybe TRBD2 (6 bases). The germline gives CDR1 MNHEY, CDR2 SMNVEV (reference sequence). CDR3 length: 14 residues. V lost 3 bases and J lost 6, with 12 bases in between. The CDR3 bases are TGTGCCAGCAGTTTGGCGGGGTTGGGAAACATTCAGTACTTC. Amino acid sequence: CASSLAGLGNIQYF.

V usage is TRBV6-5 and J usage is TRBJ2-7; no firm D call. The CDR3 covers 13 residues. V was clipped by 4 bases and J by 3 bases, with 10 bases between them. Per germline, CDR1 MNHEY and CDR2 SVGAGI. CDR3 coding DNA: TGTGCCAGCAGTTCGAACAGAGACTACGAGCAGTACTTC. The encoded protein is CASSSNRDYEQYF.

This chain joins TRBV30 and TRBJ1-6; 10 bases are shared with TRBD1. This CDR3 region has 15 residues. The germline V gene has CDR1 GTSNPN and CDR2 SVGIG (reference sequence). The V segment lost 3 bases and the J segment 9 bases; nucleotides outside the gene matches: 8. Written as DNA, the CDR3 is TGTGCCTGGAGCCCGCGACAGGGGGCATCTTCACCCCTCCACTTT. It specifies CAWSPRQGASSPLHF.

V gene TRBV11-3 combines with J gene TRBJ1-2, with no clear D. CDR1 SGHNT and CDR2 YENEEA come from the germline V gene. This CDR3 has 13 amino acids. Between the trimmed V and J ends, which lost 1 base and 3 bases, there was a span of 6 bases. The CDR3 region is CASSLGADYGYTF. The CDR3 DNA follows: TGTGCCAGCAGCTTAGGGGCGGACTATGGCTACACCTTC.

The chain couples TRBV12-3 or TRBV12-4 to TRBJ2-1; no firm D call. The ends were cut back, 7 bases at V and 2 bases at J, with 9 bases in the middle. This CDR3 is 13 amino acids long. CDR3 bases: TGTGCCAGCAAGGTGGGCACCTACAATGAGCAGTTCTTC. This encodes CASKVGTYNEQFF.